In this sample, the clone carrying this T cell receptor (beta chain) turned up many times. J gave up 2 bases and V 5 bases, and 5 bases lay outside the gene matches. CDR3 length: 15 residues. The source of the sample is a study of blood T cells in healthy people across ages. Donors were systemically healthy Caucasian individuals from Russia aged about 6 to 95 years. Combining a sample-barcoded 5' primer with a J-beta primer mix, a second PCR ran for 7 to 11 cycles. Via MiXCR, TCRdb re-called the 5' RACE reads, giving one row per CDR3 protein. This sample has 650,000 to 800,000 distinct CDR3 sequences, with approximately 44% found just once.

The sample taken for sequencing was blood. V usage is TRBV12-3 or TRBV12-4 and J usage is TRBJ2-4, with 8 bases fitting TRBD1. This receptor was taken from a man between 60 and 75 years old in good health. The CDR3 region is CASSDRGATKNIQYF. The CDR3 DNA is TGTGCCAGCAGTGACAGGGGAGCGACCAAAAACATTCAGTACTTC.